What follows are 14 T cell receptor beta chains derived from one specimen sequenced in a study of cytomegalovirus exposure and HLA in healthy donors (dated by TCRdb to 2016 to 2017). The library was made by the immunoSEQ multiplex PCR assay. For the multiplex PCR, a mixture combining 60 forward primers for TCR Vbeta segments and 13 reverse primers for TCR Jbeta segments was used. Held by TCRdb, this immuneACCESS table contains in-frame sequences only and omits some clones. Under half of the omission traces to an unresolved V gene where checked; the cause of the rest is unknown. Present in this sample are about 120,000 clones, 74% of which were seen just once. Clones ranked in the top ten supply more than 2% of the sample. Input material: PBMCs. These TCRs come from a human donor in good health.

The J gene is TRBJ1-6, the V gene TRBV30; D is perhaps TRBD1 (5 bases). This CDR3 has 15 amino acids. V was shortened by 2 bases and J by 6 bases, with 14 bases between the two germline ends. The germline CDR1 and CDR2 sequences are GTSNPN and SVGIG (reference sequence). The DNA for the CDR3 is TGTGCCTGGAGTCCTCCGGGGGTAGCTAATTCACCCCTCCACTTT. This encodes CAWSPPGVANSPLHF.

The genes are TRBV5-6 and TRBJ2-7; D perhaps matches TRBD2 (5 bases). Germline CDR1 is SGHDT and CDR2 is YYEEEE. The CDR3 has 16 residues. V lost 4 bases and J 7 bases, leaving 24 bases between the germline ends. The CDR3 loop is CASSPLKMGERWEQYF. CDR3 nucleotide sequence: TGTGCCAGCAGCCCACTCAAAATGGGTGAGCGGTGGGAGCAGTACTTC.

This clone was recorded once. The CDR3 sequence: CASSQVEPRGGRETQYF. The CDR3 DNA reads TGTGCCAGCAGCCAAGTAGAACCGCGGGGGGGTCGGGAGACCCAGTACTTC. The chain joins TRBV4-2 to TRBJ2-5; 9 bases fit TRBD2. The germline V gene encodes CDR1 LGHNA and CDR2 YNFKEQ. V was clipped by 1 base and J by 5 bases; unmatched bases: 11. The CDR3 is 17 amino acids.

V gene TRBV4-1 combines with J gene TRBJ2-3; perhaps TRBD2 as D (5 bases). V was pared by 0 bases and J by 4 bases, with 11 bases between. The germline V gene encodes CDR1 MGHRA and CDR2 YSYEKL. The CDR3 spans 15 residues. This chain's CDR3 is CASSQDLGSPDTQYF. The CDR3 DNA reads TGCGCCAGCAGCCAAGATTTGGGGAGCCCAGATACGCAGTATTTT.

The chain is built from TRBV30 and TRBJ2-7; 7 nucleotides agree with TRBD2. Germline V gene lookup returns CDR1 GTSNPN and CDR2 SVGIG (reference sequence). The CDR3 totals 14 residues. The V and J ends lost 3 bases and 6 bases, in that order; junction bases with no gene match: 11. In DNA, the CDR3 is TGTGCCTGGAGGGCGCTAGCGGTGGGGGGCGAGCAGTACTTC. It encodes CAWRALAVGGEQYF.

CDR3 in amino acids: CASSLRLGGREQYF. CDR3 DNA: TGTGCCAGCAGCCTCCGGCTGGGGGGTCGCGAGCAGTACTTC. The chain joins TRBV7-2 to TRBJ2-7; TRBD2 is a possible D gene (6 bases). Germline V gives CDR1 SGHTA, CDR2 FQGNSA. V gave up 5 bases and J gave up 6 bases, with 17 bases separating them. The CDR3 is made up of 14 amino acids.

The genes are TRBV5-1 and TRBJ2-2, with 9 bases matching TRBD1. The CDR3 is 15 amino acids. Germline CDR1 SGHRS, CDR2 YFSETQ. J gave up 5 bases and V 6 bases, and 8 bases lay outside the gene matches. CDR3 region: CASNRQGDMTGELFF. Written as DNA, the CDR3 is TGCGCCAGCAACCGACAGGGGGATATGACCGGGGAGCTGTTTTTT.

The genes are TRBV2 and TRBJ1-1; 7 bases align to TRBD1. Germline lookup yields CDR1 SNHLY and CDR2 FYNNEI. CDR3 length: 14 amino acids. J was trimmed by 4 bases and V by 3 bases; bases with no gene match: 5. The CDR3 region has the DNA TGTGCCAGCAGTGAGACAGGGACAGTCACTGAAGCTTTCTTT. This codes for CASSETGTVTEAFF.

This chain joins TRBV11-2 and TRBJ1-1; 7 bases fit TRBD1. The J segment lost 4 bases and the V segment lost 5 bases, leaving 10 bases of the junction unmatched. The CDR3 has 15 amino acids. Germline loops: CDR1 SGHAT, CDR2 FQNNGV. This CDR3 is CASSASGTVSTEAFF. The CDR3 nucleotides read TGTGCCAGCAGCGCCTCCGGGACAGTTAGCACTGAAGCTTTCTTT.

This chain connects TRBV5-1 to TRBJ2-7, with D possibly TRBD2 on 6 matching bases. Trimming stripped 0 bases from V and 4 bases from J, with 11 bases between. The germline V gene has CDR1 SGHRS and CDR2 YFSETQ. The CDR3 covers 14 residues. The CDR3 coding sequence is TGCGCCAGCAGCTTGGACGGCGGGGCGTACGAGCAGTACTTC. Residues: CASSLDGGAYEQYF. The whole variable domain, remainder taken from reference TRBV5-1 and TRBJ2-7, is KAGVTQTPRYLIKTRGQQVTLSCSPISGHRSVSWYQQTPGQGLQFLFEYFSETQRNKGNFPGRFSGRQFSNSRSEMNVSTLELGDSALYLCASSLDGGAYEQYFGPGTRLTVT.

As DNA, the CDR3 is TGTGCCAGCAGCTTAGCCGGGACAGGGAGTTCACCCCTCCACTTT. It yields the protein CASSLAGTGSSPLHF. This chain connects TRBV7-2 to TRBJ1-6, with 9 bases identical to TRBD1. The CDR3 has 15 residues. V lost 0 bases to trimming and J lost 9 bases; unmatched junction nucleotides: 3. Germline values: CDR1 SGHTA, CDR2 FQGNSA.

The rearrangement links TRBV27 to TRBJ1-1; D is perhaps TRBD1 (6 bases). Deletions cut 2 bases from V and 5 bases from J, with 9 bases between. This CDR3 comprises 13 residues. Germline CDR1 MNHEY, CDR2 SMNVEV (reference sequence). The CDR3 spells CASSLHRATEAFF. CDR3 DNA sequence: TGTGCCAGCAGTTTACACAGGGCAACTGAAGCTTTCTTT.

V gene TRBV19 combines with J gene TRBJ2-3, with 9 bases identical to TRBD2. This CDR3 has 16 residues. The V gene's germline CDR1 is LNHDA and CDR2 SQIVND (reference sequence). V dropped 5 bases and J dropped 2; count of bases not matched to a gene: 8. The CDR3 loop reads CASSYRAGGTTDTQYF. DNA of the CDR3: TGTGCCAGTAGTTACCGAGCGGGGGGCACCACAGATACGCAGTATTTT.

This rearrangement joins TRBV19 to TRBJ1-1, with a tentative D call TRBD1 (5 bases). Germline V lookup: CDR1 LNHDA, CDR2 SQIVND (reference sequence). With 2 bases removed from V and 1 base from J, the gap between germline ends came to 5 bases. The CDR3 consists of 13 residues. The CDR3 nucleotides read TGTGCCAGTAGTATAAGGGGGAACACTGAAGCTTTCTTT. This encodes CASSIRGNTEAFF. The complete variable domain, with remaining parts taken from reference TRBV19 and TRBJ1-1, reads DGGITQSPKYLFRKEGQNVTLSCEQNLNHDAMYWYRQDPGQGLRLIYYSQIVNDFQKGDIAEGYSVSREKKESFPLTVTSAQKNPTAFYLCASSIRGNTEAFFGQGTRLTVV.